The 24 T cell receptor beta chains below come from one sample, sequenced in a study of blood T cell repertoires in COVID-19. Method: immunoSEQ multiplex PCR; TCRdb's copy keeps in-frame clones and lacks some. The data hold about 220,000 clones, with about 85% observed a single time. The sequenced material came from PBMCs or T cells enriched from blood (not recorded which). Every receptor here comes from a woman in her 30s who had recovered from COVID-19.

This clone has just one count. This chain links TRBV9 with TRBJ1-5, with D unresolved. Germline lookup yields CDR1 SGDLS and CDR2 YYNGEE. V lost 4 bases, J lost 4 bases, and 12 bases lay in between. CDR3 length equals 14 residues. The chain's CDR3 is CASSLGEVNQPQHF. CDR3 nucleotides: TGTGCCAGCAGCCTCGGGGAAGTTAATCAGCCCCAGCATTTT.

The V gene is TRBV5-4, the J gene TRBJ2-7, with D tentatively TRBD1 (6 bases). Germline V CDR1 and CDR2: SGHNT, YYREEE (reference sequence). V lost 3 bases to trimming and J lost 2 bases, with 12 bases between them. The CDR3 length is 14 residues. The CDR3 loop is CASSWTGTPYEQYF. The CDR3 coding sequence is TGTGCCAGCAGCTGGACCGGGACACCCTACGAGCAGTACTTC.

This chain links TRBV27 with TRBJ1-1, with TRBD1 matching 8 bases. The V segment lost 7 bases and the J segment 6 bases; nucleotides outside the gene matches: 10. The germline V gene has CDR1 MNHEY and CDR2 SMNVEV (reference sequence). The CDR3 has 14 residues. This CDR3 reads CASKGMRTGPEAFF. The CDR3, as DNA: TGTGCCAGCAAGGGAATGAGGACAGGGCCTGAAGCTTTCTTT.

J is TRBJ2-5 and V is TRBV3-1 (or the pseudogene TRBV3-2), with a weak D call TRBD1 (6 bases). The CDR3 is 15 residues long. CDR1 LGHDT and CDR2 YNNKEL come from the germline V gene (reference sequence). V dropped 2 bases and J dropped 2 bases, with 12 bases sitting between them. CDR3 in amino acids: CASSQLTGNQETQYF. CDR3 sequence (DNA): TGTGCCAGCAGCCAATTAACAGGGAATCAAGAGACCCAGTACTTC.

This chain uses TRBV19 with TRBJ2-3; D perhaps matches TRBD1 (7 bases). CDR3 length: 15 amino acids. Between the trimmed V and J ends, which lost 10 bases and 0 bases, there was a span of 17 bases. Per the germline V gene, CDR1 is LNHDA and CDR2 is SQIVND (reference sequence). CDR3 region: CATRGTATSTDTQYF. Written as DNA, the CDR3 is TGTGCCACCCGGGGGACAGCCACTAGCACAGATACGCAGTATTTT.

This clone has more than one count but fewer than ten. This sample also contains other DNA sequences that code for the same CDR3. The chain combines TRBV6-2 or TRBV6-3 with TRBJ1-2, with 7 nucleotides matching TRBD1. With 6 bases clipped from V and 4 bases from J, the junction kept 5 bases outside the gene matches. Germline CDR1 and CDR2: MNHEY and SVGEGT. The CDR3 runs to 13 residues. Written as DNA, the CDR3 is TGTGCCAGCAGCCGTGACAGGGCCTATGGCTACACCTTC. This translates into CASSRDRAYGYTF.

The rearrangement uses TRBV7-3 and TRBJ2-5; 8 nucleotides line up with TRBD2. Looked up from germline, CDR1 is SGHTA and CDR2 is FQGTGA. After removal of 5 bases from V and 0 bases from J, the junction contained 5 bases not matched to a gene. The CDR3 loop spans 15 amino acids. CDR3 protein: CASSLQRGYQETQYF. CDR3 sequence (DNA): TGTGCCAGCAGCCTACAGCGGGGGTACCAAGAGACCCAGTACTTC.

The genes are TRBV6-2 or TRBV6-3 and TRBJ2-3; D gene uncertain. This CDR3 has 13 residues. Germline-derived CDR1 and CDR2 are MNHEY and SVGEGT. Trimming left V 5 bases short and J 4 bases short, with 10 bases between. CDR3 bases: TGTGCCAGCAGTCTCGCGCTAGCAGATACGCAGTATTTT. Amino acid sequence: CASSLALADTQYF.

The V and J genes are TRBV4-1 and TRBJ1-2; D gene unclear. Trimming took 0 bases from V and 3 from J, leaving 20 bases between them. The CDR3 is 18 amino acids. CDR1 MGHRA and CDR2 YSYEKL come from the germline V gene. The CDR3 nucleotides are TGCGCCAGCAGCCAAGATGATAGAGAAACTCCCCTCCACTATGGCTACACCTTC. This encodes CASSQDDRETPLHYGYTF.

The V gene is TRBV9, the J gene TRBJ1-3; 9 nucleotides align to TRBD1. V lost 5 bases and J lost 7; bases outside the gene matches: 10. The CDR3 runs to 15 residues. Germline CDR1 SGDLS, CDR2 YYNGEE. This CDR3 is CASSVMDRGSNTIYF. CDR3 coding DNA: TGTGCCAGCAGTGTAATGGACAGGGGTTCGAACACCATATATTTT.

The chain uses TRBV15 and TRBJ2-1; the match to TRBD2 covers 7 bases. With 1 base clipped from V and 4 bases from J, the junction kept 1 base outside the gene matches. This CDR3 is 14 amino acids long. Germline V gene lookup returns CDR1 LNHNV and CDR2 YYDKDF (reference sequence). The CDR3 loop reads CATSRAGGYNEQFF. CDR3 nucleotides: TGTGCCACCAGCAGAGCGGGGGGTTACAATGAGCAGTTCTTC.

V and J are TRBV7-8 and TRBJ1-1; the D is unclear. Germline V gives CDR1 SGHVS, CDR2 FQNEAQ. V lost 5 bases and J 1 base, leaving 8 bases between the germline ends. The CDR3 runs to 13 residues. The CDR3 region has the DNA TGTGCCAGCAGCGCCTCAGAGAACACTGAAGCTTTCTTT. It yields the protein CASSASENTEAFF.

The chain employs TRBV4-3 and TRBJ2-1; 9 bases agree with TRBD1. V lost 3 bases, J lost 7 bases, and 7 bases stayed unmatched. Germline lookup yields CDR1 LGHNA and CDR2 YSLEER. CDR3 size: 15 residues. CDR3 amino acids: CASSHQDRGGNEQFF. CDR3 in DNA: TGCGCCAGCAGCCATCAAGACAGGGGGGGTAATGAGCAGTTCTTC.

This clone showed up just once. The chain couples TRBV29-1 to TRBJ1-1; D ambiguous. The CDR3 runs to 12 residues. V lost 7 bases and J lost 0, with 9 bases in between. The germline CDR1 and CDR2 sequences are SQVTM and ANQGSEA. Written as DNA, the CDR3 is TGCAGCGCCCAGGAGGTGAACACTGAAGCTTTCTTT. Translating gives CSAQEVNTEAFF.

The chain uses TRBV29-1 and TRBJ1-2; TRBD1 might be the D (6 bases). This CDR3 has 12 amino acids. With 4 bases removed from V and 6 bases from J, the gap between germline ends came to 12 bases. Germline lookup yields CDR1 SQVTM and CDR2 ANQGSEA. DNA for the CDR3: TGCAGCGTTGTCCCAGGGGTTAATGGCTACACCTTC. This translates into CSVVPGVNGYTF.

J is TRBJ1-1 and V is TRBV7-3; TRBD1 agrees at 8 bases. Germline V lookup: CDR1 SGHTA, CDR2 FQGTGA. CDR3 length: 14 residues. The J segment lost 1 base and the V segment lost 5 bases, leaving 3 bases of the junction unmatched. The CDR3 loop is CASSAGGANTEAFF. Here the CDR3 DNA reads TGTGCCAGCAGCGCAGGGGGCGCGAACACTGAAGCTTTCTTT.

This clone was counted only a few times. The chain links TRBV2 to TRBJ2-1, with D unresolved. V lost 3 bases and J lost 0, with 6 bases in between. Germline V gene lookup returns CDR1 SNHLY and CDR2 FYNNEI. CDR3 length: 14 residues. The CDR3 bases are TGTGCCAGCAGTGATACGGGCTCCTACAATGAGCAGTTCTTC. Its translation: CASSDTGSYNEQFF.

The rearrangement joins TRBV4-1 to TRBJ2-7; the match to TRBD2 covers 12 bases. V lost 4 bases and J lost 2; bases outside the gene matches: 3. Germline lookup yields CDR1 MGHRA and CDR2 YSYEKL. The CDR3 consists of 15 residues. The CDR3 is CASSPGLAGTYEQYF. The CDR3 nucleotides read TGCGCCAGCAGCCCCGGACTAGCGGGGACCTACGAGCAGTACTTC.

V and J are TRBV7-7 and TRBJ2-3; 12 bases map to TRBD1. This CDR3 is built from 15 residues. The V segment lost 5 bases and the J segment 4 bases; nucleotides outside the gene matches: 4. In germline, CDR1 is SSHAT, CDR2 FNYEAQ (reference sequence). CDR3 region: CASSPGTGGADTQYF. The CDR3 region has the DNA TGTGCCAGCAGCCCCGGGACAGGGGGCGCAGATACGCAGTATTTT.

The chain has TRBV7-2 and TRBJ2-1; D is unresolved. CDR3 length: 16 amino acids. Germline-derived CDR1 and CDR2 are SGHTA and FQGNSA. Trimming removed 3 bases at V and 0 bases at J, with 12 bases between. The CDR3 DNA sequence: TGTGCCAGCAGCTTGTTGACTTTCAGCTCCTACAATGAGCAGTTCTTC. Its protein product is CASSLLTFSSYNEQFF.

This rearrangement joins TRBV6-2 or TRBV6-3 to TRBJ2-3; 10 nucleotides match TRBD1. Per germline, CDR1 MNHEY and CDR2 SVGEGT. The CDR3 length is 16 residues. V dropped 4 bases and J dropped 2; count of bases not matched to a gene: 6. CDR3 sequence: CASSSGQGGHTDTQYF. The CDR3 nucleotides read TGTGCCAGCAGTTCCGGACAGGGGGGACACACAGATACGCAGTATTTT.

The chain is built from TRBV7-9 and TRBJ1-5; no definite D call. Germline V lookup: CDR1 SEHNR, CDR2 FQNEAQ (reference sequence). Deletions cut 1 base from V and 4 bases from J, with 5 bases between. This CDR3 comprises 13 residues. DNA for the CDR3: TGTGCCAGCAGCTTAGTTGCGAATCAGCCCCAGCATTTT. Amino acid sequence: CASSLVANQPQHF.

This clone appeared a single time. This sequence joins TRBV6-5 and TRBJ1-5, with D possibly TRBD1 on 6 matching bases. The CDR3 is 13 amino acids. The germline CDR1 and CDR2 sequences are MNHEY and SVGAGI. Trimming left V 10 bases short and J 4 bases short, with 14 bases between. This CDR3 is CATGDRSNQPQHF. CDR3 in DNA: TGTGCCACAGGTGACAGGTCAAATCAGCCCCAGCATTTT.

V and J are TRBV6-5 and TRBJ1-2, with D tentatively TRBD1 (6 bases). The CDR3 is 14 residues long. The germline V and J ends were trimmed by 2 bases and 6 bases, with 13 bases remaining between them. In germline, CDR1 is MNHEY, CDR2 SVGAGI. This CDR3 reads CASSYASYRDGYTF. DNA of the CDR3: TGTGCCAGCAGTTACGCATCATACAGGGATGGCTACACCTTC.